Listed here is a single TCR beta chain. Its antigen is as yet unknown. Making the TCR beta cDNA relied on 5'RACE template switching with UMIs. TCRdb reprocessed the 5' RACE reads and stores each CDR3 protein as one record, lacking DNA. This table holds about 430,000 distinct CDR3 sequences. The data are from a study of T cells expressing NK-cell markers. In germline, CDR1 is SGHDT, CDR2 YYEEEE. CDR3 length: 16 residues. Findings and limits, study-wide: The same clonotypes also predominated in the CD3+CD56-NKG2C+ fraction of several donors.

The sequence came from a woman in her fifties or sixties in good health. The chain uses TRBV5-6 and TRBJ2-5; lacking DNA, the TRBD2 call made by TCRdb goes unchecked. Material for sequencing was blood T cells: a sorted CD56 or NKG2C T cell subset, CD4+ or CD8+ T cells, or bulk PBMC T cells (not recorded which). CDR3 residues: CASSLLAGRFPETQYF.